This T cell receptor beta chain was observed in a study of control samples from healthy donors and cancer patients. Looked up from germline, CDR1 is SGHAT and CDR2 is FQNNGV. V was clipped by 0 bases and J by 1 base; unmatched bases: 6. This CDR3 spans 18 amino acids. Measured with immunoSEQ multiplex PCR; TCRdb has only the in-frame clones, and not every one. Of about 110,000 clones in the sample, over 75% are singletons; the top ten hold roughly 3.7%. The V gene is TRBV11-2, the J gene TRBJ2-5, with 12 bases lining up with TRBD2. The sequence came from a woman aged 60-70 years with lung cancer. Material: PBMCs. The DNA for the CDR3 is TGTGCCAGCAGCTTAGATCTTCTAGCGGGGGGGTTCCAAGAGACCCAGTACTTC. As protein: CASSLDLLAGGFQETQYF.